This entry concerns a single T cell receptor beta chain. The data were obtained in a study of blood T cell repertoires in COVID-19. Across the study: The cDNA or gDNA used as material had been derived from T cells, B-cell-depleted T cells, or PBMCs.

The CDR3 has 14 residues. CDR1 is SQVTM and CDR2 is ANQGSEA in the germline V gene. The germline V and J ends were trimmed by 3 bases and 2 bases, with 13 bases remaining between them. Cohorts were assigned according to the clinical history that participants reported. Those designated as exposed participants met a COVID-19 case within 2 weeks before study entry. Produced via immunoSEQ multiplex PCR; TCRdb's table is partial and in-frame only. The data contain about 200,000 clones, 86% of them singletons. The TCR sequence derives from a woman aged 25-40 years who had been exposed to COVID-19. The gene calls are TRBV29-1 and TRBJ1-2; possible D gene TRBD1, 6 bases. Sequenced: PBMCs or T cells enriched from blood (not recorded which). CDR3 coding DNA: TGCAGCGTTGAGAGGTTGGGGACAAACTATGGCTACACCTTC. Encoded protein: CSVERLGTNYGYTF.